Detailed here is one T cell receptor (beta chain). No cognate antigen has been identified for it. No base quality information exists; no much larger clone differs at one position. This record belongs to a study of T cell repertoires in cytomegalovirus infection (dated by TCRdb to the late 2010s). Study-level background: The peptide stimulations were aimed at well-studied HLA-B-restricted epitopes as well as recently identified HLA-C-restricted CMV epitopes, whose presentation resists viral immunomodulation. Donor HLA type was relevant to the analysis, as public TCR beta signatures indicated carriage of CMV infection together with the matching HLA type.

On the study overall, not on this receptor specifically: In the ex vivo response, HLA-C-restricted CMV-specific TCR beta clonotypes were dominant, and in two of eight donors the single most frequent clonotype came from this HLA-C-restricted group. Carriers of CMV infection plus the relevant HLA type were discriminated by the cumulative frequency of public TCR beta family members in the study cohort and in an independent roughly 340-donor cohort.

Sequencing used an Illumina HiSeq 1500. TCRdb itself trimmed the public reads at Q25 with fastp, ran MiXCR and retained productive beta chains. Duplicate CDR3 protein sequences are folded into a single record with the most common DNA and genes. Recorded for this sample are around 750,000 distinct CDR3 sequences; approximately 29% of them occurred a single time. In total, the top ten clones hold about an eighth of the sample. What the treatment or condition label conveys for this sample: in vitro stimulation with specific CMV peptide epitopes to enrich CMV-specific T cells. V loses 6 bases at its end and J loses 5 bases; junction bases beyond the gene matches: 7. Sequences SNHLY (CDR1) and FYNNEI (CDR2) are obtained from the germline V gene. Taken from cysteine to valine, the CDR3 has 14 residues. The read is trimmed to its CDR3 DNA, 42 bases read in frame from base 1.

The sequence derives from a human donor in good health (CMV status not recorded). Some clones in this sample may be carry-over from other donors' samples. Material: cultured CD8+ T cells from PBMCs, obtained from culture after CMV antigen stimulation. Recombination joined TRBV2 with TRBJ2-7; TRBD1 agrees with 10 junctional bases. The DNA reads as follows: TGTGCCAGCAGCCATCCCGGGACAGGGGACGAGCAGTACGTC. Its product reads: CASSHPGTGDEQYV.